This is a list of T cell receptor beta chains from one sample in a study of neurological immune-mediated disorders. In TCRdb, the 5' RACE reads were re-called with MiXCR into one record per CDR3 protein. In the table there are around 64,000 distinct CDR3 sequences, 3.2% of which are singletons. The sequencing sample was made of PBMCs. These receptors were obtained from a woman aged 45 to 65 with multiple sclerosis. Both conserved end residues are part of each CDR3. Fields, in order: J gene, D gene, CDR3 length, V gene, clone size, CDR3 DNA, CDR3 protein. The D gene is left open where the match is weak. The size entry is marked missing in some rows and otherwise reads once, few, many or a size class.

>TRBJ2-1|NA|16|TRBV12-3/TRBV12-4|many
TGTGCCAGCAGTTTAAATAGGGCCGGGGATGGCAATGAGCAGTTCTTC
CASSLNRAGDGNEQFF
>TRBJ2-2|NA|11|TRBV5-6|many
TGTGCCAGCAGCTTGAGGGGACGGCAGTTTTTT
CASSLRGRQFF
>TRBJ1-1|NA|15|TRBV3-1|many
TGTGCCAGCAGCGAACGCCCCTTCGAGGGCTCTGAAGCTTTCTTT
CASSERPFEGSEAFF
>TRBJ2-1|NA|15|TRBV27|many
TGTGCCAGCAGTTTATATACGGACTCCTACAATGAGCAGTTCTTC
CASSLYTDSYNEQFF
>TRBJ1-5|TRBD1|13|TRBV7-2|many
TGTGCCAGCAGCTCCGACAGGGGTCAGCCCCAGCATTTT
CASSSDRGQPQHF
>TRBJ1-2|TRBD1|16|TRBV5-1|many
TGCGCCAGCAGCCAGACAGGGGGAAGTTCGGGTTATGGCTACACCTTC
CASSQTGGSSGYGYTF
>TRBJ1-1|NA|14|TRBV7-9|many
TGTGCCAGCAGCTTAGGGCGTGAAAGCCGGGAAGCTTTCTTT
CASSLGRESREAFF
>TRBJ2-5|NA|14|TRBV5-5|many
TGTGCCAGCAGCCCCAGGGCTAGGTGGGAGACCCAGTACTTC
CASSPRARWETQYF
>TRBJ1-1|NA|16|TRBV7-9|many
TGTGCCAGCAGCTTACACGGGAACGGGCAGGATCTATCGGCTTTCTTT
CASSLHGNGQDLSAFF
>TRBJ2-1|TRBD2|15|TRBV6-2/TRBV6-3|many
TGTGCCAGCACCCTCGGGGGGGAGGGCAACAATGAGCAGTTCTTC
CASTLGGEGNNEQFF
>TRBJ2-2|NA|14|TRBV20-1|many
TGCAGTGCTAGAGCTCAGGGGACCACCGGGGAGCTGTTTTTT
CSARAQGTTGELFF
>TRBJ1-2|TRBD1|16|TRBV29-1|many
TGCAGCGCTAACCAAGGGACAGGGGCGGATGGTTACGGCTACACCTTC
CSANQGTGADGYGYTF
>TRBJ1-6|NA|17|TRBV6-5|many
TGTGCCAGCAGTCCCCAAGGGGGGGGATCCTATAATTCACCCCTCCACTTT
CASSPQGGGSYNSPLHF
>TRBJ1-1|NA|13|TRBV20-1|many
TGCAGTGGTGAGTCTAGGACTAACACTGAAGCTTTCTTT
CSGESRTNTEAFF
>TRBJ2-2|NA|14|TRBV15|many
TGTGCCACCAGCCCACCAGTGAACACCGGGGAGCTGTTTTTT
CATSPPVNTGELFF
>TRBJ2-1|NA|16|TRBV18|many
TGTGCCAGCTCACCACCCAGCCGACTCGACTACAATGAGCAGTTCTTC
CASSPPSRLDYNEQFF
>TRBJ2-7|TRBD2|16|TRBV7-2|many
TGTGCCAGCAGCGGGGGGGCTAGCGGGAGGATCTACGAGCAGTACTTC
CASSGGASGRIYEQYF
>TRBJ2-5|NA|11|TRBV5-1|NA
TGCGACAGCAGCTTGGGGGAGACCCAGTACTTC
CDSSLGETQYF
>TRBJ2-1|TRBD2|17|TRBV20-1|many
TGCAGTGCTAGAGGACTAGCGGGAGGAAGCTCCTACAATGAGCAGTTCTTC
CSARGLAGGSSYNEQFF
>TRBJ1-4|NA|15|TRBV18|many
TGTGCCAGCTCACCAAACACGAAAGTGAATGAAAAACTGTTTTTT
CASSPNTKVNEKLFF
>TRBJ2-3|TRBD2|15|TRBV20-1|many
TGCAGTGCTAACCCTTGGACTAGGTCCACAGATACGCAGTATTTT
CSANPWTRSTDTQYF
>TRBJ2-3|TRBD2|16|TRBV5-1|many
TGCGCCAGCAGCTCGGGACTAGCGGGAGACACAGATACGCAGTATTTT
CASSSGLAGDTDTQYF
>TRBJ1-6|NA|14|TRBV5-1|many
TGCGCCAGCAGCTTGGGGGCAGGGGATTCACCCCTCCACTTT
CASSLGAGDSPLHF
>TRBJ1-2|NA|14|TRBV7-2|many
TGTGCCAGCAGCACTACAGGGTCTAACTATGGCTACACCTTC
CASSTTGSNYGYTF
>TRBJ2-7|NA|14|TRBV5-1|many
TGCGCCAGCAGCTTTTCGGGAAACTCCTACGAGCAGTACTTC
CASSFSGNSYEQYF
>TRBJ2-3|NA|15|TRBV29-1|many
TGCAGCGTCTCTCCGGGAACACGCATTACAGATACGCAGTATTTT
CSVSPGTRITDTQYF
>TRBJ1-3|TRBD1|16|TRBV7-9|many
TGTGCCAGCAGCTTCAGACAGGGGGCATTTGGAAACACCATATATTTT
CASSFRQGAFGNTIYF
>TRBJ2-1|TRBD2|14|TRBV20-1|many
TGCAGTGCTAAGGGACTAGGGGGATACAATGAGCAGTTCTTC
CSAKGLGGYNEQFF
>TRBJ1-2|TRBD1|15|TRBV20-1|many
TGCAGTGCTACGCCTGGGACAGCCCTGCCCTATGGCTACACCTTC
CSATPGTALPYGYTF
>TRBJ2-5|NA|13|TRBV20-1|many
TGCAGTGCGCCGGGACTTTACGGGGAGACCCAGTACTTC
CSAPGLYGETQYF
>TRBJ1-2|NA|13|TRBV20-1|many
TGCAGTGCTCACCCGGGCTTCAACTATGGCTACACCTTC
CSAHPGFNYGYTF
>TRBJ1-2|NA|12|TRBV29-1|many
TGCAGCGCCGCCCAGGGAGAGAATGGCTACACCTTC
CSAAQGENGYTF
>TRBJ2-3|NA|16|TRBV4-2|many
TGTGCCAGCAGCCAAGCTAGAGGGGGGGGGTCAGATACGCAGTATTTT
CASSQARGGGSDTQYF
>TRBJ2-7|NA|13|TRBV10-2|many
TGCGCCAGCAGCGACTTGGTCGTCTACGAGCAGTACTTC
CASSDLVVYEQYF
>TRBJ2-7|TRBD2|16|TRBV5-1|many
TGCGCCAGCAGCTTGGATACAGCGGGAGAGCAGTACGAGCAGTACTTC
CASSLDTAGEQYEQYF
>TRBJ1-1|TRBD1|15|TRBV10-3|NA
TGTGCCATCAGCCCGGGACAGGCCCGGGGCACTGAAGCTTTCTTT
CAISPGQARGTEAFF
>TRBJ1-5|NA|15|TRBV12-3/TRBV12-4|many
TGTGCCAGCAGTTTACGGGTAAGAGGAAATCAGCCCCAGCATTTT
CASSLRVRGNQPQHF
>TRBJ2-6|NA|18|TRBV4-3|many
TGCGCCAGCAGCCAAGGGGCAGGAGCCCTCGCTGGGGCCAACGTCCTGACTTTC
CASSQGAGALAGANVLTF
>TRBJ1-1|TRBD1|15|TRBV5-1|many
TGCGCCAGCAGCTTATCAGGGGGCTGGAGCACTGAAGCTTTCTTT
CASSLSGGWSTEAFF
>TRBJ2-6|TRBD1|19|TRBV7-9|many
TGTGCCAGCAGCCACAGACGGGACAGGTTGATCTCTGGGGCCAACGTCCTGACTTTC
CASSHRRDRLISGANVLTF
>TRBJ2-3|TRBD1|17|TRBV25-1|many
TGTGCCAGCAGTCCCCGGGACAGGCGACCCAGCGGGGATACGCAGTATTTT
CASSPRDRRPSGDTQYF
>TRBJ2-3|NA|18|TRBV6-5|many
TGTGCCAGCAGTTACTCCAGGCCCGGTGGAGCTAGCACAGATACGCAGTATTTT
CASSYSRPGGASTDTQYF
>TRBJ2-5|NA|15|TRBV7-8|NA
TGTACCAGCAGCTTAGGGGTGGGCTTACAAGAGAACCAGTACTTC
CTSSLGVGLQENQYF
>TRBJ2-3|TRBD2|16|TRBV7-2|many
TGTGCCAGCAGTCACGGACTAGCGGGAGGGACAGATACGCAGTATTTT
CASSHGLAGGTDTQYF
>TRBJ2-1|NA|14|TRBV20-1|many
TGCAGTGCCACCCCGCTAGGATCCTACAATGAGCAGTTCTTC
CSATPLGSYNEQFF
>TRBJ2-7|NA|11|TRBV20-1|many
TGCAGTGGCCCGGGTGGCTACGAGCAGTACTTC
CSGPGGYEQYF
>TRBJ2-3|TRBD2|16|TRBV11-3|few
TGTGCCAGCAGCCCCGAACTAGCGGCTAGCACAGATACGCAGTATTTT
CASSPELAASTDTQYF
>TRBJ2-1|NA|12|TRBV5-1|many
TGCGCCAGCAGCTTGGAGGCTTCTGTCCCCCTCTTC
CASSLEASVPLF
>TRBJ1-2|NA|13|TRBV6-1|many
TGTGCCAGCAGTGAAGCGGTACAGGCAAGCTACACCTTC
CASSEAVQASYTF
>TRBJ1-3|NA|15|TRBV4-1|many
TGCGCCAGCAGCCAAGAACCAACGCGAGGAAACACCATATATTTT
CASSQEPTRGNTIYF
>TRBJ1-2|NA|16|TRBV6-5|many
TGTGCCAGCAGTTACTCGGCCAGGGGAAGGCTGTATGGCTACACCTTC
CASSYSARGRLYGYTF
>TRBJ2-1|TRBD1|16|TRBV24-1|many
TGTGCCACCAGTGACACAGGGGTCTCCTCCTACAATGAGCAGTTCTTC
CATSDTGVSSYNEQFF
>TRBJ2-5|TRBD2|15|TRBV20-1|many
TGCAGTGCAACACCCGTAACTAGCGGGAGGGAGACCCAGTACTTC
CSATPVTSGRETQYF
>TRBJ1-3|NA|14|TRBV7-2|many
TGTGCCAGCAGCTTAGGGGTCATTGGAAACACCATATATTTT
CASSLGVIGNTIYF
>TRBJ2-3|NA|15|TRBV10-1|many
TGCGCCAGCAGTGAGTCCCTGTGGGACACAGATACGCAGTATTTT
CASSESLWDTDTQYF